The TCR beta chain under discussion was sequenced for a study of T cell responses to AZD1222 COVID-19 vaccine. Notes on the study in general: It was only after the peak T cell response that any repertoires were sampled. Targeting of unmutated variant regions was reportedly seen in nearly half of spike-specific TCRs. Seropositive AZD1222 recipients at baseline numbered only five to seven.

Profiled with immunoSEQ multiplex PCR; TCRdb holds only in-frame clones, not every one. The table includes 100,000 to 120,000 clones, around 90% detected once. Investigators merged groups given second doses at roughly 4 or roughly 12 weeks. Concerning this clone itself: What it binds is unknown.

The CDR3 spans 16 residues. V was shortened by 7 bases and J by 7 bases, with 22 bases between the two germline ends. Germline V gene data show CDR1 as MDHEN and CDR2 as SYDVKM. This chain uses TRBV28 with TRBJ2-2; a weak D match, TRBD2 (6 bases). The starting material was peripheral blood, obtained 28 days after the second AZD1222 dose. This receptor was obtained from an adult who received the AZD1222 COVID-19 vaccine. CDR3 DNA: TGTGCCAGCACCTCGGGTTCCGGGGGTTGGATCGGGGAGCTGTTTTTT. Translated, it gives CASTSGSGGWIGELFF.